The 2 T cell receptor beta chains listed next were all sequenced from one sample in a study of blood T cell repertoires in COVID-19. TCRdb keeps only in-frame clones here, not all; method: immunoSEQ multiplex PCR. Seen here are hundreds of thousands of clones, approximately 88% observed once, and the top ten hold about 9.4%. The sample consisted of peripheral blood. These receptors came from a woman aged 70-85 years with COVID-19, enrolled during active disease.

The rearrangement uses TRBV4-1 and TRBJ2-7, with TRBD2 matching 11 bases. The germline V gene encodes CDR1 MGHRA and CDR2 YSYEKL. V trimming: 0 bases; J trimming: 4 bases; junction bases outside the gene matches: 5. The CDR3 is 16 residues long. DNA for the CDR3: TGCGCCAGCAGCCAAGAGACTAGCGGGAATGGATACGAGCAGTACTTC. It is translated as CASSQETSGNGYEQYF.

Here the CDR3 DNA reads TGTGCCACCAGCAGAGAGGGACAGGCGCCAGAGCCCCAGCATTTT. Protein: CATSREGQAPEPQHF. The chain links TRBV15 to TRBJ1-5, with 8 positions matching TRBD1. The germline V gene encodes CDR1 LNHNV and CDR2 YYDKDF (reference sequence). Germline trimming cut 0 bases from V and 8 bases from J; bases unmatched to any gene: 6. The CDR3 contains 15 residues. Using reference TRBV15 and TRBJ1-5 for the parts outside the CDR3, the full variable domain is DAMVIQNPRYQVTQFGKPVTLSCSQTLNHNVMYWYQQKSSQAPKLLFHYYDKDFNNEADTPDNFQSRRPNTSFCFLDIRSPGLGDTAMYLCATSREGQAPEPQHFGDGTRLSIL.